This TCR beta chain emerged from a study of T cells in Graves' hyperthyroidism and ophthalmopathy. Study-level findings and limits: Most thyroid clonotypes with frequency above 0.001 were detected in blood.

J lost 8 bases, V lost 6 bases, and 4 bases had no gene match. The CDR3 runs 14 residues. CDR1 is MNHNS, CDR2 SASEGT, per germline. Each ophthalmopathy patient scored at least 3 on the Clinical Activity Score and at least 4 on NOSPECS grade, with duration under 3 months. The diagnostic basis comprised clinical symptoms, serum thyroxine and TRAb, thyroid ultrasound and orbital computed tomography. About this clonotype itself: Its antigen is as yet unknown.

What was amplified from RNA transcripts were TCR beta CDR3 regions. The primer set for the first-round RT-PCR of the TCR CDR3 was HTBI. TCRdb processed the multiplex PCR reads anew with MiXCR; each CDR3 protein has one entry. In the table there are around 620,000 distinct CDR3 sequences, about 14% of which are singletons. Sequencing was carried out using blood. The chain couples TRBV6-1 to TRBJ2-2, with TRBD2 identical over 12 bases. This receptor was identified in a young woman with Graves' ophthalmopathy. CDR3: CASRRTSGAGELFF. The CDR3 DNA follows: TGTGCCAGCAGGAGGACTAGCGGGGCGGGGGAGCTGTTTTTT.